What follows are 20 T cell receptor beta chains derived from one specimen sequenced in a study of blood T cell repertoires in COVID-19. Data came from immunoSEQ multiplex PCR; TCRdb stores just in-frame clones and leaves some out. The data contain 250,000 or so clones, about 83% of them singletons. Sequencing was performed on PBMCs or T cells enriched from blood (not recorded which). Source of these receptors: a woman aged 45 to 65 who had recovered from COVID-19.

This clone appeared once. V gene TRBV4-1 combines with J gene TRBJ1-6; D call uncertain. Looked up from germline, CDR1 is MGHRA and CDR2 is YSYEKL. Trimming took 0 bases from V and 0 from J, leaving 18 bases between them. The CDR3 runs 20 residues. This CDR3 is CASSQDRIGRFSSYNSPLHF. The CDR3 bases are TGCGCCAGCAGCCAAGATAGGATTGGGCGATTTAGCTCCTATAATTCACCCCTCCACTTT.

The V gene is TRBV6-6, the J gene TRBJ2-5, with 8 bases matching TRBD2. V lost 10 bases to trimming and J lost 5 bases; unmatched junction nucleotides: 12. The CDR3 spans 14 residues. Germline V gene sequence: CDR1 MNHNY, CDR2 SVGAGI (reference sequence). In DNA, the CDR3 is TGTGCCACCCGACGGGGGGGCCTTGCTGAGACCCAGTACTTC. It codes for CATRRGGLAETQYF.

This chain connects TRBV27 to TRBJ2-2; D is unresolved. In germline, CDR1 is MNHEY, CDR2 SMNVEV (reference sequence). This CDR3 spans 13 amino acids. Trimming removed 0 bases from V and 8 bases from J, with 7 bases in between. CDR3 coding DNA: TGTGCCAGCAGTTTATCACGGTGGGGGGAGCTGTTTTTT. Translation: CASSLSRWGELFF.

CDR3 nucleotide sequence: TGTGCCAGTAGTTCGACCCCCCAGGGCGAGCAGTACTTC. Amino acid sequence: CASSSTPQGEQYF. The chain has TRBV19 and TRBJ2-7, with a tentative D call TRBD1 (5 bases). V was cut by 5 bases and J by 6 bases, with 14 bases left in between. The CDR3 has 13 residues. Per germline, CDR1 LNHDA and CDR2 SQIVND (reference sequence).

The rearrangement joins TRBV30 to TRBJ1-2; a weak D match, TRBD1 (6 bases). CDR1 and CDR2 from the germline V gene are GTSNPN and SVGIG (reference sequence). Trimming cost V 0 bases and J 0 bases, with 20 bases left between them. There are 18 residues in the CDR3. This CDR3 is CAWSVGGGTKHTNYGYTF. The CDR3 DNA sequence: TGTGCCTGGAGTGTTGGGGGGGGCACAAAGCATACTAACTATGGCTACACCTTC. Drawing the rest from reference TRBV30 and TRBJ1-2, the complete variable domain is SQTIHQWPATLVQPVGSPLSLECTVEGTSNPNLYWYRQAAGRGLQLLFYSVGIGQISSEVPQNLSASRPQDRQFILSSKKLLLSDSGFYLCAWSVGGGTKHTNYGYTFGSGTRLTVV.

V is TRBV15 and J is TRBJ1-2; TRBD1 might be the D (5 bases). Between the trimmed V and J ends, which lost 0 bases and 4 bases, there was a span of 12 bases. CDR1 LNHNV and CDR2 YYDKDF come from the germline V gene (reference sequence). The CDR3 is 15 residues long. The CDR3: CATSREGGLRYGYTF. CDR3 nucleotides: TGTGCCACCAGCAGAGAGGGGGGGTTGCGCTATGGCTACACCTTC.

This clone appeared a single time. The chain links TRBV6-5 to TRBJ1-2; possibly TRBD1 for D (5 bases). V was shortened by 6 bases and J by 4 bases, with 9 bases between the two germline ends. CDR1 is MNHEY, CDR2 SVGAGI, per germline. CDR3 length: 12 residues. The DNA of the CDR3 is TGTGCCAGCAGACAGGCGATCTATGGCTACACCTTC. Translated: CASRQAIYGYTF.

The rearrangement joins TRBV14 to TRBJ1-2; TRBD1 is a possible D gene (6 bases). CDR1 is SGHDN and CDR2 is FVKESK in the germline V gene. The V end lost 4 bases, the J end lost 6 bases, and 18 bases lay between the germline ends. The CDR3 consists of 15 residues. CDR3 DNA sequence: TGTGCCAGCAGCCCGCTCCGGGGGGGGCGGGATGGCTACACCTTC. Protein product: CASSPLRGGRDGYTF. Complete variable domain (other parts from reference TRBV14 and TRBJ1-2): EAGVTQFPSHSVIEKGQTVTLRCDPISGHDNLYWYRRVMGKEIKFLLHFVKESKQDESGMPNNRFLAERTGGTYSTLKVQPAELEDSGVYFCASSPLRGGRDGYTFGSGTRLTVV.

This clone was picked up a small number of times. This rearrangement joins TRBV28 to TRBJ1-2; TRBD1 agrees at 7 bases. Trimming took 7 bases from V and 8 from J; bases not matched to a gene: 19. This CDR3 contains 16 residues. Germline V gives CDR1 MDHEN, CDR2 SYDVKM. The CDR3 sequence: CASTLGSVQGNSGYTF. The DNA for the CDR3 is TGTGCCAGCACCTTAGGTTCAGTACAGGGGAATTCGGGCTACACCTTC.

This chain connects TRBV27 to TRBJ2-7, with unresolved D. The CDR3 totals 16 residues. The V end lost 1 base, the J end lost 0 bases, and 13 bases lay between the germline ends. Germline CDR1 and CDR2: MNHEY and SMNVEV (reference sequence). In DNA, the CDR3 is TGTGCCAGCAGTTTATACAACCAGGCGAGCTCCTACGAGCAGTACTTC. This gives the protein CASSLYNQASSYEQYF.

The rearrangement joins TRBV28 to TRBJ2-7, with 8 bases matching TRBD2. The CDR3 runs 15 residues. Germline V gene lookup returns CDR1 MDHEN and CDR2 SYDVKM. The junction had 9 bases not matched to a gene; V was cut back by 2 bases and J by 6 bases. CDR3 sequence: CASSLPISGRREQYF. CDR3 sequence (DNA): TGTGCCAGCAGTTTACCCATAAGCGGGAGACGCGAGCAGTACTTC.

The chain uses TRBV5-6 and TRBJ2-1, with D unresolved. The CDR3 spans 17 residues. Trimming left V 1 base short and J 2 bases short, with 16 bases between. Germline CDR1 SGHDT, CDR2 YYEEEE. DNA for the CDR3: TGTGCCAGCAGCTTGTTCGGCGGAGTTGAAACCTACAATGAGCAGTTCTTC. It codes for CASSLFGGVETYNEQFF.

V is TRBV24-1 and J is TRBJ2-1; tentative D call: TRBD1 (7 bases). Germline assignment: CDR1 KGHDR and CDR2 SFDVKD. V lost 4 bases, J lost 8 bases, and 17 bases lay in between. The CDR3 is 15 amino acids. As DNA, the CDR3 is TGTGCCACCAGTGAGCGCGGGACAGCACGGGATGAGCAGTTCTTC. Amino acid sequence: CATSERGTARDEQFF.

This chain uses TRBV5-6 with TRBJ2-7, with D possibly matching TRBD2 (7 bases). Germline V gives CDR1 SGHDT, CDR2 YYEEEE. The ends were cut back, 1 base at V and 4 bases at J, with 15 bases in the middle. The CDR3 covers 15 residues. DNA of the CDR3: TGTGCCAGCAGCTTGAGGCGGGGGCGCTTATACGAGCAGTACTTC. Translation gives CASSLRRGRLYEQYF.

The chain is built from TRBV9 and TRBJ2-1; D possibly corresponds to TRBD2 (7 bases). Germline loops: CDR1 SGDLS, CDR2 YYNGEE. V lost 7 bases and J lost 0, with 20 bases in between. CDR3 size: 17 residues. CDR3 DNA: TGTGCCAGCCACCGCGGGGGCCTCAGGAGCTCCTACAATGAGCAGTTCTTC. The encoded protein is CASHRGGLRSSYNEQFF.

Comments on this clone: Other nucleotide sequences in the sample specify the same CDR3. The chain links TRBV7-3 to TRBJ1-1, with D uncertain. V was shortened by 0 bases and J by 2 bases, with 4 bases between the two germline ends. CDR3 length equals 13 residues. Germline loops: CDR1 SGHTA, CDR2 FQGTGA. CDR3 region: CASSLTRNTEAFF. The CDR3 DNA reads TGTGCCAGCAGCTTAACTCGTAACACTGAAGCTTTCTTT.

The chain employs TRBV3-1 (or the pseudogene TRBV3-2) and TRBJ1-4; D perhaps matches TRBD1 (6 bases). This CDR3 spans 17 amino acids. Per germline, CDR1 LGHDT and CDR2 YNNKEL (reference sequence). Trimming left V 0 bases short and J 4 bases short, with 15 bases between. The CDR3 protein is CASSQDAGGRGNEKLFF. The CDR3 DNA follows: TGTGCCAGCAGCCAAGACGCGGGAGGCAGGGGTAATGAAAAACTGTTTTTT.

This clone occurred a few times. The chain employs TRBV2 and TRBJ1-1, with D tentatively TRBD1 (5 bases). Germline values: CDR1 SNHLY, CDR2 FYNNEI. V lost 7 bases to trimming and J lost 3 bases, with 18 bases between them. The CDR3 runs to 15 residues. The DNA of the CDR3 is TGTGCCAGCATCCCGGGCGGGGCTCCCGACACTGAAGCTTTCTTT. It specifies CASIPGGAPDTEAFF.

The chain is built from TRBV7-2 and TRBJ1-2, with a tentative D call TRBD1 (6 bases). The CDR3 totals 13 residues. The V gene lost 5 bases and the J gene lost 7 bases, with 14 bases spanning the gap. Germline CDR1 SGHTA, CDR2 FQGNSA. CDR3 nucleotide sequence: TGTGCCAGCAGCCCACACGGACAGACTGGCTACACCTTC. It yields the protein CASSPHGQTGYTF.

The chain recombines TRBV19 with TRBJ2-4; unclear D gene. Trimming removed 7 bases at V and 0 bases at J, with 13 bases between. Germline V lookup: CDR1 LNHDA, CDR2 SQIVND (reference sequence). The CDR3 consists of 15 residues. DNA for the CDR3: TGTGCCAGTAATACTGAGTTTTTAGCCAAAAACATTCAGTACTTC. Amino acids: CASNTEFLAKNIQYF.